The 8 T cell receptor beta chains listed next were all sequenced from one sample in a study of cytomegalovirus exposure and HLA in healthy donors. The PCR employed 60 Vbeta primers together with 13 Jbeta primers. Here immunoSEQ multiplex PCR was the method, and the copy in TCRdb shows in-frame clones only, minus some. The sample holds about 150,000 clones; roughly three quarters are singletons and the top ten take approximately 15%. Sequenced material: PBMCs. These receptor sequences come from a woman between 40 and 55 years old in good health and CMV-seronegative.

V gene TRBV5-6 combines with J gene TRBJ1-5; possibly TRBD1 for D (6 bases). The CDR3 has 15 amino acids. The V gene lost 4 bases and the J gene lost 6 bases, with 17 bases spanning the gap. In germline, CDR1 is SGHDT, CDR2 YYEEEE. In nucleotides, the CDR3 is TGTGCCAGCAGCATCTGGACAGTCACGGCTCAGCCCCAGCATTTT. Amino acid sequence: CASSIWTVTAQPQHF.

Turning to this clone: The junction departs from germline at one end; a sequencing error may be responsible. J is TRBJ2-4 and V is TRBV9; D is uncertain. CDR1 and CDR2 from the germline V gene are SGDLS and YYNGEE. CDR3 size: 12 residues. CDR3 in amino acids: CASSSEPNSQYF. The CDR3 coding sequence is TGTGCCAGCAGCTCAGAGCCAAACAGTCAGTACTTC.

The chain combines TRBV5-1 with TRBJ2-7; TRBD2 matches at 8 bases. The CDR3 sequence is 16 residues long. V lost 4 bases to trimming and J lost 3 bases; unmatched junction nucleotides: 12. Germline values: CDR1 SGHRS, CDR2 YFSETQ. CDR3 residues: CASSPRGPAGVYEQYF. In DNA form, the CDR3 reads TGCGCCAGCAGCCCCCGCGGGCCAGCGGGAGTCTACGAGCAGTACTTC.

The V gene is TRBV2, the J gene TRBJ1-3; no firm D call. The germline V gene encodes CDR1 SNHLY and CDR2 FYNNEI. There are 13 residues in the CDR3. Trimming pared 4 bases from V and 1 base from J, leaving 5 bases between. CDR3 loop: CASSVSSGNTIYF. The CDR3 nucleotides read TGTGCCAGCAGTGTTTCTTCTGGAAACACCATATATTTT.

The rearrangement links TRBV5-8 to TRBJ2-7, with TRBD1 matching 8 bases. Trimming at V came to 3 bases and at J to 0 bases, leaving 11 bases not matched to a gene. The CDR3 has 17 residues. Germline CDR1 SGHTS, CDR2 YDEGEE. CDR3 sequence (DNA): TGTGCCAGCAGCTGGACAGGGTTAGGTTGGGCCTCCTACGAGCAGTACTTC. Translated, it gives CASSWTGLGWASYEQYF.

The chain carries TRBV6-5 and TRBJ1-6; weak D call: TRBD1 (5 bases). V was pared by 0 bases and J by 6 bases, with 9 bases between. Germline V gene sequence: CDR1 MNHEY, CDR2 SVGAGI. This CDR3 is 15 amino acids long. CDR3 residues: CASSYSGRGNSPLHF. DNA of the CDR3: TGTGCCAGCAGTTACTCGGGGAGGGGTAATTCACCCCTCCACTTT.

With regard to this clone: One end of the junction fails to match germline, which may point to a read error. This chain links TRBV7-9 with TRBJ2-7; a possible D gene is TRBD2 (7 bases). Per the germline V gene, CDR1 is SEHNR and CDR2 is FQNEAQ (reference sequence). The CDR3 is 14 amino acids. CDR3 protein: CSSTSRGGPYEQYF. In DNA form, the CDR3 reads TGTTCCAGCACCTCGAGGGGGGGGCCCTACGAGCAGTACTTC.

The V gene is TRBV11-2, the J gene TRBJ2-5; 11 bases are shared with TRBD2. CDR1 and CDR2 (germline): SGHAT, FQNNGV. The V gene end was trimmed by 6 bases and the J gene end by 2 bases; junction bases not matched to a gene: 8. The CDR3 is 16 residues long. CDR3 sequence reads: CASRERSGGVQETQYF. CDR3 DNA: TGTGCCAGCAGGGAACGTAGCGGGGGGGTACAAGAGACCCAGTACTTC.